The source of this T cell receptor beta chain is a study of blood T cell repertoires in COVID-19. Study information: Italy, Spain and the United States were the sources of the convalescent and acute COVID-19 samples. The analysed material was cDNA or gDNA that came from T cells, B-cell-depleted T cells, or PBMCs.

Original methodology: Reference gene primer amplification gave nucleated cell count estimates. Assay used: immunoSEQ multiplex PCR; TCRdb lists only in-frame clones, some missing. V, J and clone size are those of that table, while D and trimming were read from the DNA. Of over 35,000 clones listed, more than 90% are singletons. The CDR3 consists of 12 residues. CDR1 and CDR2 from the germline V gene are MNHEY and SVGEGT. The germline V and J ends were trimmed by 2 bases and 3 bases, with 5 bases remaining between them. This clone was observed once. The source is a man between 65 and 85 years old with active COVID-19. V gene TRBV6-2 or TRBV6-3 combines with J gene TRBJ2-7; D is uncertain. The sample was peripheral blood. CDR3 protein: CASSYPDYEQYF. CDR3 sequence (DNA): TGTGCCAGCAGTTACCCAGACTACGAGCAGTACTTC.